This TCR beta chain was recovered during a study of beta chain features in type 1 diabetes (dated by TCRdb to the late 2010s). Context from the whole study: Patients and healthy donors did not differ in mean age, gender distribution, total cell number or subset yield. The study compared the TCRB repertoires of sorted circulating CD4+ T cell subsets in recently diagnosed type 1 diabetes patients with those in matched healthy donors. Naive and central memory subsets were obtained from all 30 or so donors, but regulatory and stem cell-like memory subsets were isolated from only 8 patients and roughly eight healthy donors. A total of 85 million to 140 million sorted cells were examined across all samples, and a strong correlation was observed between cell number per subset and RNA yield.

A note on this clone: Which antigen it targets is not known. It has no much larger one-base neighbor in the sample; base qualities were not kept.

All of the isolated RNA was reverse transcribed with the High Capacity cDNA Reverse Transcription Kit, so expressed TCRB transcripts were sequenced. Deep immunoSEQ sequencing was performed on naive, central memory and regulatory T cell samples, with an average of roughly 3.6 million total reads per sample. Sorted cells were lysed in RLT buffer, and RNA was extracted using DNase-treated RNeasy Micro or Mini kits according to cell number. Each cell subset was processed separately to prevent cross-contamination, with patient and healthy donor samples processed together. TCRB sequences were amplified from cDNA with the immunoSEQ multiplex PCR, producing 87-bp fragments spanning the CDR3 region. Sequencing of the amplicons was performed on the Illumina HiSeq platform. In the paper's pipeline: PCR bias was computationally corrected using synthetic template baselines, reads within Hamming distance 2 were collapsed, and singletons that could not be merged were discarded. Reads were aligned against IMGT so that V, D and J genes, CDR3 length and insertions or deletions at six rearrangement sites could be assigned. Within each subset, clonotype counts were normalized to sorted cell number, and only after that were true diversity and Gini coefficients computed with the tcR R package. Repertoire sharing was quantified using the overlap coefficient calculated on TCRB nucleotide sequences. Sourced from immuneACCESS, this table was stored by TCRdb with only in-frame sequences that have V and J called. A share of the clones is absent; for the studies checked, an unresolved V gene accounts for under half, and the remainder has no known explanation. V and J calls and clone size follow that table, whereas D and trimming were derived from the DNA. Across this sample there are 25,000 to 30,000 clones, with approximately 65% seen only once. Of the sample, around 2.4% falls within the top ten clones.

Overall study outcomes, separate from this receptor: Because small numbers of individuals were included in the HLA sub-analyses, any influence of HLA type on TCRB rearrangement was left unresolved. Because cDNA was sequenced instead of genomic DNA, highly expressing activated cells could be over-represented, though the groups showed no difference in activation or CD3 levels. Naive, central memory and regulatory TCRB repertoires appeared to be more alike among patients than among healthy donors. Shorter templates might have been favored by PCR, but patient and control samples were amplified and corrected together, so both groups would have been affected equally by any skew. A moderate but significant shortening of TCRB CDR3 length was observed in type 1 diabetes patients in all four CD4+ subsets. Patients with type 1 diabetes made fewer insertions and deleted more nucleotides at VDJ recombination sites, implying thymic rearrangement abnormalities.

The CDR3 starts with the cysteine, ends with the phenylalanine, and has 16 residues. Of all the DNA, just the CDR3 is kept, 48 bases in frame from base 1. The germline V gene yields MNHEY for CDR1 and SVGAGI for CDR2. Trimming costs V 4 bases and J 3 bases, and their ends lie 15 bases apart. Each donor gave one peripheral blood draw, roughly 120 mL on average, collected into heparinised tubes. A BD FACSAria II and a panel including CD45RO, CCR7, CD25, CD127, CD95 and CD27 were used to sort naive, central memory, regulatory and stem cell-like memory CD4+ T cells. Every sorted population had a purity above 98%. PBMCs were isolated immediately by Lymphoprep density gradient centrifugation and stained directly without culture. Samples were stained and sorted in pairs, with one healthy donor and one patient per experiment, so that batch effects were minimized.

The clonotype was recovered from a woman younger than 45 with type 1 diabetes. The chain was built from TRBV6-5 and TRBJ2-2; the D segment could be TRBD1, given 6 matching bases. The source material was Tregs from blood. This specimen's cell subset or site label, interpreted: regulatory CD4+ T cells. The CDR3: CASSFDRTGDTGELFF. The nucleotide sequence reads as follows: TGTGCCAGCAGTTTTGACAGGACCGGGGACACCGGGGAGCTGTTTTTT.